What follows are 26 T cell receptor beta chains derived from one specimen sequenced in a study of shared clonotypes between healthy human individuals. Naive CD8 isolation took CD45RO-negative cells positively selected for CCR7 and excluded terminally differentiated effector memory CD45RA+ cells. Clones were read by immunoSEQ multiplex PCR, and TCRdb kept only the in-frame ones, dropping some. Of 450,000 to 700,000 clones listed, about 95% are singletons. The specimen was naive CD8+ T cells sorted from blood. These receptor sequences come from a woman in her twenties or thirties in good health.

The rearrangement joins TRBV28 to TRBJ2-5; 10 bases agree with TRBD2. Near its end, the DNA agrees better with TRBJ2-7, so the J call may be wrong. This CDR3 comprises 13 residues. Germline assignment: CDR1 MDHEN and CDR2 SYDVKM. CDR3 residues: CASSKRTSGEQYF. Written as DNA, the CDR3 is TGTGCCAGCAGCAAACGGACTAGCGGCGAGCAGTACTTC.

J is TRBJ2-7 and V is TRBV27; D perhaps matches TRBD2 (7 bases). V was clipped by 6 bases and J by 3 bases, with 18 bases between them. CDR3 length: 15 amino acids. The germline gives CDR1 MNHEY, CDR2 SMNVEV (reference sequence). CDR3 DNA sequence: TGTGCCAGCAGCTCCACGGGGGGCCAGGGCTACGAGCAGTACTTC. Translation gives CASSSTGGQGYEQYF.

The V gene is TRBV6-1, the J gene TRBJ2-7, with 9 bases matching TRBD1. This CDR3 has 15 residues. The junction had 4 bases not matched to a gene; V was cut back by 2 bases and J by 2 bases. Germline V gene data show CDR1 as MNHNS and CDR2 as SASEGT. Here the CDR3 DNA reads TGTGCCAGCAGTGAAAGGGGACAGGGTACCTACGAGCAGTACTTC. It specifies CASSERGQGTYEQYF.

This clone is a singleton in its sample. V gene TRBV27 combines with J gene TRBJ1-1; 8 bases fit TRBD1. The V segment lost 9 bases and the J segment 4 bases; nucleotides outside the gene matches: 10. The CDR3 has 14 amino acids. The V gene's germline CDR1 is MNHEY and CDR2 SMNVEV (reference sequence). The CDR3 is CARNPGQGFTEAFF. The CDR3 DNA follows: TGTGCCAGAAACCCAGGACAGGGCTTCACTGAAGCTTTCTTT.

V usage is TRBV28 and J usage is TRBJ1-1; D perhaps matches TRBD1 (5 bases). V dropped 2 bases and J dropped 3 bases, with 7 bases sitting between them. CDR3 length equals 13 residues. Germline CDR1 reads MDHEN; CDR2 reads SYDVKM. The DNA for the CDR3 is TGTGCCAGCAGTTTACAGGGATACACTGAAGCTTTCTTT. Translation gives CASSLQGYTEAFF.

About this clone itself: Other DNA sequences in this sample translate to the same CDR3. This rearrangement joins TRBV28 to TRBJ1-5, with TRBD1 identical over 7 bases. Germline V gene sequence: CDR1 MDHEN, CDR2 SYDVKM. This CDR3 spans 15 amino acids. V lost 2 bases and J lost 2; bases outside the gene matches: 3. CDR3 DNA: TGTGCCAGCAGTTTAACAGGGGTAGGCAATCAGCCCCAGCATTTT. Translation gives CASSLTGVGNQPQHF.

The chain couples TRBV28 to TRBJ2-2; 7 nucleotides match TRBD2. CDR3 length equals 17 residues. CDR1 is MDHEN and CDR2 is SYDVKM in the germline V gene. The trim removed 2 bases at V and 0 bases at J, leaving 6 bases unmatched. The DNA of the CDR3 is TGTGCCAGCAGTTTAGGCCCCGGGGGGTCGAACACCGGGGAGCTGTTTTTT. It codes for CASSLGPGGSNTGELFF.

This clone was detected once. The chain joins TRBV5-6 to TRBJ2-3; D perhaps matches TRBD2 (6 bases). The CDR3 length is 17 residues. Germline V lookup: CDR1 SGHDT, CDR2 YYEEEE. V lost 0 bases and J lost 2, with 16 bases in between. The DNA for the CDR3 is TGTGCCAGCAGCTTGGGCCCTAGCGCGACGCTCACAGATACGCAGTATTTT. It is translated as CASSLGPSATLTDTQYF.

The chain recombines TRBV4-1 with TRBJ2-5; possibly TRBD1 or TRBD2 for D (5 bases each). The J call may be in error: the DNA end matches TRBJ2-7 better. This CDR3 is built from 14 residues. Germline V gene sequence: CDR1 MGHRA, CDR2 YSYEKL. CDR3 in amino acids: CASAVGRGTYEQYF. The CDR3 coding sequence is TGCGCCAGCGCCGTGGGGCGAGGGACCTACGAGCAGTACTTC.

The CDR3 DNA reads TGTGCCAGCAGCACCATCCGACAGGGGGCTTGGGAAAAACTGTTTTTT. Translation gives CASSTIRQGAWEKLFF. The chain joins TRBV7-9 to TRBJ1-4; 10 bases match TRBD1. The junction had 11 bases not matched to a gene; V was cut back by 5 bases and J by 8 bases. Germline CDR1 and CDR2: SEHNR and FQNEAQ (reference sequence). This CDR3 has 16 residues.

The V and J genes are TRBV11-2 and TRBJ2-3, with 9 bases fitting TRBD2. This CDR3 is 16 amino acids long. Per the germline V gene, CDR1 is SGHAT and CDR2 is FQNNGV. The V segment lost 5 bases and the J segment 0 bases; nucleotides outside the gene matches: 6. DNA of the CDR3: TGTGCCAGCAGCCCGAAAAGCGGGAGGAGCACAGATACGCAGTATTTT. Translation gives CASSPKSGRSTDTQYF. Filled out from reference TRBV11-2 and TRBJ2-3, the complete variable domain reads EAGVAQSPRYKIIEKRQSVAFWCNPISGHATLYWYQQILGQGPKLLIQFQNNGVVDDSQLPKDRFSAERLKGVDSTLKIQPAKLEDSAVYLCASSPKSGRSTDTQYFGPGTRLTVL.

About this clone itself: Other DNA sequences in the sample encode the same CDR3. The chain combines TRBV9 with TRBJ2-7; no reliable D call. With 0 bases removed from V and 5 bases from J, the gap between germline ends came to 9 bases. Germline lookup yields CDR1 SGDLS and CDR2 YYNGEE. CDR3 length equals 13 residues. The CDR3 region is CASSVGTVNEQYF. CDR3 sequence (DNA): TGTGCCAGCAGCGTAGGGACCGTCAACGAGCAGTACTTC.

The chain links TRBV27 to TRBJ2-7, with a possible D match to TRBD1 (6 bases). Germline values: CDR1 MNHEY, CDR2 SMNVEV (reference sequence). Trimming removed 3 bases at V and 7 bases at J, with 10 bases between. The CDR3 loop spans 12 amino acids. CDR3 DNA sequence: TGTGCCAGCAGTTTCCCGAGGGGGGAGCAGTACTTC. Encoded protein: CASSFPRGEQYF.

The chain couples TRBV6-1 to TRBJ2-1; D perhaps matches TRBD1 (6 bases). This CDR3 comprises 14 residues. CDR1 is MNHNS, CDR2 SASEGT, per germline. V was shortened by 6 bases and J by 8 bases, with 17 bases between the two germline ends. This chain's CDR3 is CASRGHSKVDEQFF. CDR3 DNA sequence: TGTGCCAGCAGGGGACACTCTAAAGTCGATGAGCAGTTCTTC.

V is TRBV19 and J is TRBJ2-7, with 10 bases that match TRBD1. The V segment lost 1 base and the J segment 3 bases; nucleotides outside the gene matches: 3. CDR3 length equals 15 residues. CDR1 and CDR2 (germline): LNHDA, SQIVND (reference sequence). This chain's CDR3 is CASSIGQGAYYEQYF. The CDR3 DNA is TGTGCCAGTAGTATAGGACAGGGGGCCTACTACGAGCAGTACTTC.

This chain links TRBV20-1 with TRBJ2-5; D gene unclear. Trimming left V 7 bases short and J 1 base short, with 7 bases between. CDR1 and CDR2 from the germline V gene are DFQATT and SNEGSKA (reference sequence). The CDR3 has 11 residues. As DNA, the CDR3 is TGCAGTGGTTTGGGCCAAGAGACCCAGTACTTC. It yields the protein CSGLGQETQYF.

As DNA, the CDR3 is TGTGCCAGCAGCGCCCCGACAGAGGGCAATCAGCCCCAGCATTTT. Its translation: CASSAPTEGNQPQHF. The chain carries TRBV6-1 and TRBJ1-5; TRBD1 is a possible D gene (5 bases). This CDR3 has 15 residues. Germline lookup yields CDR1 MNHNS and CDR2 SASEGT. Trimming took 6 bases from V and 2 from J, leaving 14 bases between them.

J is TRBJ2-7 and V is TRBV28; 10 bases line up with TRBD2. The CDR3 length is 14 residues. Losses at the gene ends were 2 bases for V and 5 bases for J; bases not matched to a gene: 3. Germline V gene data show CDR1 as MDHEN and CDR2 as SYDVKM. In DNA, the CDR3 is TGTGCCAGCAGTTTACTGCTAGCGGGAGACGAGCAGTACTTC. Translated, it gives CASSLLLAGDEQYF. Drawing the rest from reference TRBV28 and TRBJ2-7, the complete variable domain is DVKVTQSSRYLVKRTGEKVFLECVQDMDHENMFWYRQDPGLGLRLIYFSYDVKMKEKGDIPEGYSVSREKKERFSLILESASTNQTSMYLCASSLLLAGDEQYFGPGTRLTVT.

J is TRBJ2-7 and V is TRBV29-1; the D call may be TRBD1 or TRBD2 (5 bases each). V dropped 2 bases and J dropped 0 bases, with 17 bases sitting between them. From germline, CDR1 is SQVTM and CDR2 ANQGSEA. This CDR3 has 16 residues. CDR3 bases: TGCAGCGTTGAACTAGCTCCAGGGCTGCCCTCCTACGAGCAGTACTTC. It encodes CSVELAPGLPSYEQYF.

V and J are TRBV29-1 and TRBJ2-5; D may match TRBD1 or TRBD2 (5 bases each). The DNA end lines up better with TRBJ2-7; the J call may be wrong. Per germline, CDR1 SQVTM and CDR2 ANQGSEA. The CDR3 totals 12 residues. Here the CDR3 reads CSAGRTSYEQYF. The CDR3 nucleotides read TGCAGCGCGGGACGGACGTCCTACGAGCAGTACTTC.

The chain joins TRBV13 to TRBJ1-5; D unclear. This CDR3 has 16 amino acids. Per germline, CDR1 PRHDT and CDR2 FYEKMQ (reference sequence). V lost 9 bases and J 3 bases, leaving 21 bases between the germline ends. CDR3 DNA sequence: TGTGCCAGTGCGATCGGCGGCGGCGCGGTCAATCAGCCCCAGCATTTT. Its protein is CASAIGGGAVNQPQHF.

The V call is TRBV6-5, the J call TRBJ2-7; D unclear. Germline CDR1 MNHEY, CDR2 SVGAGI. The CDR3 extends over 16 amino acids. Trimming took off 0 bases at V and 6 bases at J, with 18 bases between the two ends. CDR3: CASSYSIGRVVFEQYF. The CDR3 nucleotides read TGTGCCAGCAGTTACTCGATCGGCCGTGTAGTCTTCGAGCAGTACTTC.

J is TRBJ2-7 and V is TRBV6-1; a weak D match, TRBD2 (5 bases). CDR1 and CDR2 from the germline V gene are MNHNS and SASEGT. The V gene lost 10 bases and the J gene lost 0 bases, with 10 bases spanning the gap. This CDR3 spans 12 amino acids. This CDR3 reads CATVASSYEQYF. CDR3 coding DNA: TGTGCCACCGTAGCGAGCTCCTACGAGCAGTACTTC.

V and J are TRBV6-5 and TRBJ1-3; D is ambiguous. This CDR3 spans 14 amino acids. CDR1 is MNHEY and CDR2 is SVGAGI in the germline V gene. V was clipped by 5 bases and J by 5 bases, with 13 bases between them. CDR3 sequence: CASSPTGIRNTIYF. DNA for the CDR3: TGTGCCAGCAGTCCAACTGGCATACGAAACACCATATATTTT.

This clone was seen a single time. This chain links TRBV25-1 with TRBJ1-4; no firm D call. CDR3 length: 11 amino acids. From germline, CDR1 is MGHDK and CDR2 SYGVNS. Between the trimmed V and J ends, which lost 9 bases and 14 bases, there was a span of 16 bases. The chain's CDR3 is CASVLGSNLFF. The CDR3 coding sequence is TGTGCCAGTGTGCTTGGGTCTAATCTGTTTTTT.

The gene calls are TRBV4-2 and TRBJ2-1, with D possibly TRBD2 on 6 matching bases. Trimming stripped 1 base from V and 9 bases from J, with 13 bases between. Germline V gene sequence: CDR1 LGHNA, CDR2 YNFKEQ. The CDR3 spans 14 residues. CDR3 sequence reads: CASSQGMGGIEQFF. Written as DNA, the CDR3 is TGTGCCAGCAGCCAAGGGATGGGAGGAATTGAGCAGTTCTTC.